This T cell receptor beta chain was sequenced for a study of monozygotic twins with inflammatory bowel disease. TCRdb reanalyzed the 5' RACE reads and collapses them to one entry per CDR3 protein, without DNA. This sample contains 150,000 or so distinct CDR3 sequences. The CDR3 extends over 15 amino acids. Looked up from germline, CDR1 is SGHRS and CDR2 is YFSETQ. The sample consisted of blood. The sequence came from a human donor with ulcerative colitis or Crohn's disease, or a healthy co-twin of an affected twin (not recorded which). The genes are TRBV5-1 and TRBJ2-7. The CDR3 sequence is CASSLEADITYEQYF.